This record looks at one TCR beta chain sequence and its context. What it recognizes is unknown. Assay used: immunoSEQ multiplex PCR; TCRdb lists only in-frame clones, some missing. This sample has some 50,000 clones, with more than 75% found just once. The data derive from a study of T cells in localized non-small cell lung cancer. Study outcomes and limitations: Sequencing was restricted to one tumor region; therefore, heterogeneity remains possible. An association was observed between higher blood T cell density and longer overall survival. Uninvolved adjacent lung had higher T cell clonality than tumor and all other tissues. Across samples, adjacent lung featured a median around 56 of the top 100 tumor clones.

Germline V gene lookup returns CDR1 SGHTA and CDR2 FQGTGA. Deletions cut 1 base from V and 1 base from J, with 7 bases between. This CDR3 contains 14 residues. The gene calls are TRBV7-3 and TRBJ2-5; D is unresolved. Sequences were derived from PBMCs, sampled before any cancer treatment. The clonotype comes from a female donor with stage II lung adenocarcinoma. CDR3 region: CASSLNGRQETQYF. CDR3 nucleotide sequence: TGTGCCAGCAGCTTAAACGGGCGCCAAGAGACCCAGTACTTC.